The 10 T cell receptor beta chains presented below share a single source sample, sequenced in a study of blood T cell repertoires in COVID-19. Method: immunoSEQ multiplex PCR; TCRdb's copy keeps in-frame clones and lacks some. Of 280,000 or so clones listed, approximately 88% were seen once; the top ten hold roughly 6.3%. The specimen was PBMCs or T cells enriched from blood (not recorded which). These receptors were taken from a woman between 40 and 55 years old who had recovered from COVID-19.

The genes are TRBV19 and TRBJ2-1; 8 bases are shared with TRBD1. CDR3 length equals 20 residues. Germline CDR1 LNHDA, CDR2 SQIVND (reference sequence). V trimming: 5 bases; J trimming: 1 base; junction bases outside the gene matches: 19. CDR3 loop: CASSAWTGLGGTGSYNEQFF. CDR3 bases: TGTGCCAGTAGTGCATGGACAGGGCTGGGCGGGACCGGATCCTACAATGAGCAGTTCTTC.

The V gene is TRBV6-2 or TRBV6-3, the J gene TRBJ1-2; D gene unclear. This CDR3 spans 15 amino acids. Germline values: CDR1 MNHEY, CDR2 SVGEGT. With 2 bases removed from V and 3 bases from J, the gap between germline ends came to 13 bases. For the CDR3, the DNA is TGTGCCAGCAGTTACGCCTCGAGGAGCCACTATGGCTACACCTTC. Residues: CASSYASRSHYGYTF.

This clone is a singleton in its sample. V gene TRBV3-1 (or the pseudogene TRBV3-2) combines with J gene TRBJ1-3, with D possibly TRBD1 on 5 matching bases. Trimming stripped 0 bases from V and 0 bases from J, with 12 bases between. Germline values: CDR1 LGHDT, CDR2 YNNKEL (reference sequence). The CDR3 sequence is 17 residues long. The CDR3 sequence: CASSQEPQVYSGNTIYF. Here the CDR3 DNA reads TGTGCCAGCAGCCAAGAACCACAGGTCTACTCTGGAAACACCATATATTTT.

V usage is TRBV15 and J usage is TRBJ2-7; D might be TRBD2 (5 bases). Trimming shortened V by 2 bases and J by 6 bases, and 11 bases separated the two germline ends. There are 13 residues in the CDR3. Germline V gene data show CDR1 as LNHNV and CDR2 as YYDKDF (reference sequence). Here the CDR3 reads CATSRYPAGEQYF. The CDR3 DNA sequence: TGTGCCACCAGCAGATACCCGGCGGGCGAGCAGTACTTC.

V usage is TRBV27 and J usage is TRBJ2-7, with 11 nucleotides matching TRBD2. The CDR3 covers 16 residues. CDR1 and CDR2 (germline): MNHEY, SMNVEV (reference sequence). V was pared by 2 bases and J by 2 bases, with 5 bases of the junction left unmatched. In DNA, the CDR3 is TGTGCCAGCAGTTTACGGGGACTAGCGGTTCCCTACGAGCAGTACTTC. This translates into CASSLRGLAVPYEQYF.

This CDR3 is CASSFSEAGELFF. CDR3 nucleotide sequence: TGTGCCAGCAGCTTCTCGGAGGCCGGGGAGCTGTTTTTT. This chain uses TRBV5-4 with TRBJ2-2, with TRBD2 as a possible D gene (5 bases). CDR3 length equals 13 residues. Deletions cut 2 bases from V and 6 bases from J, with 8 bases between. Germline values: CDR1 SGHNT, CDR2 YYREEE (reference sequence).

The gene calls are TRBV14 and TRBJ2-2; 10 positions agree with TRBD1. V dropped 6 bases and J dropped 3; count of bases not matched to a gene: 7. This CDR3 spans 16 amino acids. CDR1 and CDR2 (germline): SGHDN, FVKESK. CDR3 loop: CASRPAGTGDTGELFF. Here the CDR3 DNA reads TGTGCCAGCAGGCCAGCGGGGACAGGGGACACCGGGGAGCTGTTTTTT.

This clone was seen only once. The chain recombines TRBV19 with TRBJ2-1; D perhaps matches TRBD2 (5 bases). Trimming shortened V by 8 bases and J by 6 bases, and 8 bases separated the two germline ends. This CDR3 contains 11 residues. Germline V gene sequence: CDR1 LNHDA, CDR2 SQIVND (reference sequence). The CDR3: CASRGGNEQFF. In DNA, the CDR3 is TGTGCCAGTCGGGGTGGCAATGAGCAGTTCTTC.

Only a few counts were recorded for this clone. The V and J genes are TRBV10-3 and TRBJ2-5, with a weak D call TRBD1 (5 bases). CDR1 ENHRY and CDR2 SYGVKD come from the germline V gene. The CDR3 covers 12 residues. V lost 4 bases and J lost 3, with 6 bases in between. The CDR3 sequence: CAISGTKETQYF. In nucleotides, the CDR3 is TGTGCCATCAGTGGGACAAAAGAGACCCAGTACTTC.

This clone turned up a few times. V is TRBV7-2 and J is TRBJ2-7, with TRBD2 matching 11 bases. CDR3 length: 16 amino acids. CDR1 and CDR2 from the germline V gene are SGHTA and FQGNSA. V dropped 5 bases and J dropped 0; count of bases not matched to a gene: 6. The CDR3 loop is CASSQGLAAFSYEQYF. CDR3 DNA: TGTGCCAGCAGCCAGGGACTAGCGGCCTTCTCCTACGAGCAGTACTTC.